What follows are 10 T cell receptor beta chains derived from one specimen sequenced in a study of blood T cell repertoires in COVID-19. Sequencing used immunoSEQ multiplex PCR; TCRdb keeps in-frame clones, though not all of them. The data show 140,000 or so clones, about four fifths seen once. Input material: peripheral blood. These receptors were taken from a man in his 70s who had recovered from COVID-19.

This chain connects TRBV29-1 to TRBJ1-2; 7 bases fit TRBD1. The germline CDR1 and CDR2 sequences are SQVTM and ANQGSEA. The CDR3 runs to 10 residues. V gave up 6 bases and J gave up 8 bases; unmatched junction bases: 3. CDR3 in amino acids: CSVRQGGYTF. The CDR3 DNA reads TGCAGCGTCCGACAGGGCGGCTACACCTTC.

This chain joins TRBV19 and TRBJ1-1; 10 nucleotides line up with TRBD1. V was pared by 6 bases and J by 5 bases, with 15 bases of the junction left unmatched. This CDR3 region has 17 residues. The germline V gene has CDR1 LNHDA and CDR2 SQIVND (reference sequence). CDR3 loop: CASRITGTGETATEAFF. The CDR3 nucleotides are TGTGCCAGTAGGATAACCGGGACAGGGGAAACAGCGACTGAAGCTTTCTTT. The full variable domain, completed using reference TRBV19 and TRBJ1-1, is DGGITQSPKYLFRKEGQNVTLSCEQNLNHDAMYWYRQDPGQGLRLIYYSQIVNDFQKGDIAEGYSVSREKKESFPLTVTSAQKNPTAFYLCASRITGTGETATEAFFGQGTRLTVV.

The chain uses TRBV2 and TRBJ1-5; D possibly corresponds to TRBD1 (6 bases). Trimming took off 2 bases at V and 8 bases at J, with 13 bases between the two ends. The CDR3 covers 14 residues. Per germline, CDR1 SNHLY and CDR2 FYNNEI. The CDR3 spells CASSESGQKEPQHF. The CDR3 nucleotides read TGTGCCAGCAGTGAAAGTGGACAGAAGGAGCCCCAGCATTTT. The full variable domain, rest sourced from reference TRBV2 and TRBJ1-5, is EPEVTQTPSHQVTQMGQEVILRCVPISNHLYFYWYRQILGQKVEFLVSFYNNEISEKSEIFDDQFSVERPDGSNFTLKIRSTKLEDSAMYFCASSESGQKEPQHFGDGTRLSIL.

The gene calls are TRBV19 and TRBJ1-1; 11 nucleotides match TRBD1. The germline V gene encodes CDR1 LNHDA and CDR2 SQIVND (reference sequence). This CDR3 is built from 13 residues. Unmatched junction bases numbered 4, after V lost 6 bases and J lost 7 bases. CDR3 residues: CASRRDRGDEAFF. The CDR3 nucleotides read TGTGCCAGTAGGCGGGACAGGGGGGATGAAGCTTTCTTT.

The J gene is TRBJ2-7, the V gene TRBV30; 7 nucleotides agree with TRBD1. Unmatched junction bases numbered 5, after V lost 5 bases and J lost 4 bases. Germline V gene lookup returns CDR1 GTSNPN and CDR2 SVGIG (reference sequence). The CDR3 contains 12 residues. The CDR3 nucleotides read TGTGCCTGGGGGGGACAGCAGTACGAGCAGTACTTC. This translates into CAWGGQQYEQYF.

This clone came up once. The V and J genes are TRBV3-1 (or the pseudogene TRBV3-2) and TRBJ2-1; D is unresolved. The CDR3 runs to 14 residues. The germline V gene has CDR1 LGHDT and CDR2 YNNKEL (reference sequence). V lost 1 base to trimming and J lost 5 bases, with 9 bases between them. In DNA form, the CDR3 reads TGTGCCAGCAGCCAAGGACTGAGAAACAATGAGCAGTTCTTC. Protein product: CASSQGLRNNEQFF.

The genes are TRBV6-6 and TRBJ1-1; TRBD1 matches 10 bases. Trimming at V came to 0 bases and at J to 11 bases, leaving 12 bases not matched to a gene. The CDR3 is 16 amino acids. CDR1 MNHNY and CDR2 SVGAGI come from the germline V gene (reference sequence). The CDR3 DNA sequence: TGTGCCAGCAGTTACTCACAGACAGGGGGCGTACCAGGGGCTTTCTTT. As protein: CASSYSQTGGVPGAFF.

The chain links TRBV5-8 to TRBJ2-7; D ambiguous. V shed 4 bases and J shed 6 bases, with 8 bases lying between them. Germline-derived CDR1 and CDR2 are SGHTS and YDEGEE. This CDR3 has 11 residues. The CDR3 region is CASSRLSEQYF. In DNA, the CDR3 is TGTGCCAGCAGCCGCTTGAGCGAGCAGTACTTC.

Here the CDR3 DNA reads TGTGCCAGCAGTCTCCACAGGGGGGAAACCTACGAGCAGTACTTC. Amino acid sequence: CASSLHRGETYEQYF. The rearrangement joins TRBV2 to TRBJ2-7; 8 positions match TRBD1. V lost 5 bases and J lost 2; bases outside the gene matches: 8. This CDR3 has 15 amino acids. Germline CDR1 reads SNHLY; CDR2 reads FYNNEI.

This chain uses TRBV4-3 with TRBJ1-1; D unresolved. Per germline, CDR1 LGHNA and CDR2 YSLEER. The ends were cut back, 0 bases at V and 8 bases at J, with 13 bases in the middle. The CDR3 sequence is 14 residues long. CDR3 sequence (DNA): TGCGCCAGCAGCCAAGATCGTGATTACAGCGAAGCTTTCTTT. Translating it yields CASSQDRDYSEAFF.